The 26 T cell receptor beta chains listed next were all sequenced from one sample in a study of cytomegalovirus exposure and HLA in healthy donors. Sequenced by immunoSEQ multiplex PCR; TCRdb stores in-frame clones only, minus some. The sample contains over 250,000 clones, 80% to 90% of which appear only once. Sample: PBMCs. These receptors were taken from a woman under 30 in good health and CMV-seronegative.

V and J are TRBV9 and TRBJ2-7, with 7 nucleotides matching TRBD1. CDR3 length equals 18 residues. CDR1 SGDLS and CDR2 YYNGEE come from the germline V gene. Trimming at V came to 4 bases and at J to 5 bases, leaving 21 bases not matched to a gene. Written as DNA, the CDR3 is TGTGCCAGCAGCACACCGACAGGGATCGGGATAGACCCCCACGAGCAGTACTTC. Protein sequence: CASSTPTGIGIDPHEQYF.

CDR3 in amino acids: CASTRLATNEKLFF. The CDR3 DNA sequence: TGTGCCAGCACGAGATTAGCAACTAATGAAAAACTGTTTTTT. This sequence joins TRBV6-5 and TRBJ1-4; D call uncertain. The CDR3 is made up of 14 amino acids. Germline V gene sequence: CDR1 MNHEY, CDR2 SVGAGI. V was cut by 7 bases and J by 0 bases, with 9 bases left in between.

The V and J genes are TRBV5-1 and TRBJ2-5; maybe TRBD1 (6 bases). V gave up 3 bases and J gave up 3 bases, with 9 bases separating them. Germline V lookup: CDR1 SGHRS, CDR2 YFSETQ. There are 13 residues in the CDR3. The CDR3 spells CASSSDRKETQYF. CDR3 nucleotide sequence: TGCGCCAGCAGCTCTGACAGGAAAGAGACCCAGTACTTC.

This clone was counted between two and nine times. The chain employs TRBV7-2 and TRBJ1-6; 10 bases agree with TRBD1. Losses at the gene ends were 6 bases for V and 8 bases for J; bases not matched to a gene: 7. Germline V CDR1 and CDR2: SGHTA, FQGNSA. The length of the CDR3 is 15 residues. DNA for the CDR3: TGTGCCAGCAGTTTCCGTGGACAGGGGGATTCACCCCTCCACTTT. This sequence encodes CASSFRGQGDSPLHF. The variable domain in full, completed from reference TRBV7-2 and TRBJ1-6, reads GAGVSQSPSNKVTEKGKDVELRCDPISGHTALYWYRQSLGQGLEFLIYFQGNSAPDKSGLPSDRFSAERTGGSVSTLTIQRTQQEDSAVYLCASSFRGQGDSPLHFGNGTRLTVT.

The V call is TRBV11-2, the J call TRBJ2-1; 8 nucleotides match TRBD1. The germline V gene encodes CDR1 SGHAT and CDR2 FQNNGV. Trimming took 5 bases from V and 9 from J; bases not matched to a gene: 6. CDR3 size: 13 residues. The CDR3: CASSQDRVTEQFF. The CDR3 DNA is TGTGCCAGCAGCCAGGACAGGGTCACTGAGCAGTTCTTC.

This sequence joins TRBV27 and TRBJ2-7, with TRBD2 as a possible D gene (6 bases). The CDR3 is made up of 15 amino acids. V was pared by 5 bases and J by 7 bases, with 21 bases between. Germline lookup yields CDR1 MNHEY and CDR2 SMNVEV (reference sequence). The CDR3 here is CASSDPGGGGREQYF. The CDR3 DNA follows: TGTGCCAGCAGTGACCCGGGTGGGGGTGGGAGGGAGCAGTACTTC.

In its sample, this clone was seen a few times. V is TRBV6-5 and J is TRBJ2-7; tentatively, D is TRBD1 (6 bases). CDR3 length: 16 amino acids. The germline CDR1 and CDR2 sequences are MNHEY and SVGAGI. Trimming stripped 0 bases from V and 3 bases from J, with 15 bases between. The DNA for the CDR3 is TGTGCCAGCAGTTACTCGGTGGGACACTCTGACTACGAGCAGTACTTC. Protein: CASSYSVGHSDYEQYF.

The chain joins TRBV7-2 to TRBJ1-1, with 7 bases aligning to TRBD1. The CDR3 is 13 residues long. Unmatched junction bases numbered 3, after V lost 4 bases and J lost 4 bases. In germline, CDR1 is SGHTA, CDR2 FQGNSA. CDR3 amino acids: CASSSRQGTEAFF. The CDR3 DNA reads TGTGCCAGCAGCTCCCGACAGGGCACTGAAGCTTTCTTT.

The rearrangement links TRBV6-1 to TRBJ2-2; 10 nucleotides align to TRBD2. This CDR3 comprises 17 residues. From germline, CDR1 is MNHNS and CDR2 SASEGT. With V trimmed by 4 bases and J by 9 bases, 14 bases remained unmatched. CDR3 sequence reads: CASSAHGSSGRVWELFF. DNA for the CDR3: TGTGCCAGCAGTGCCCACGGGTCTAGCGGGAGAGTGTGGGAGCTGTTTTTT.

The gene calls are TRBV21-1 and TRBJ2-1; TRBD1 is the table's D call and was not checked against the DNA. TRBV21-1 is designated a pseudogene. CDR3 length: 11 residues. The CDR3 DNA is TGTGCCAGCGGGGACAGCAATGAGCAGTTCTTC. Translating gives CASGDSNEQFF.

The V call is TRBV5-5, the J call TRBJ1-5, with D possibly TRBD1 on 5 matching bases. The CDR3 is 15 amino acids. V lost 5 bases and J 2 bases, leaving 14 bases between the germline ends. Germline V gives CDR1 SGHKS, CDR2 YYEKEE (reference sequence). The CDR3: CASRLHRSGNQPQHF. The CDR3, as DNA: TGTGCCAGCAGATTACACAGGTCGGGCAATCAGCCCCAGCATTTT.

This chain's CDR3 is CASSYGKTGREQYF. The CDR3 DNA reads TGTGCCAGCAGTTATGGGAAGACGGGGAGGGAGCAGTACTTC. The rearrangement links TRBV6-5 to TRBJ2-7; perhaps TRBD2 as D (6 bases). This CDR3 is built from 14 residues. Looked up from germline, CDR1 is MNHEY and CDR2 is SVGAGI. The V end lost 3 bases, the J end lost 7 bases, and 16 bases lay between the germline ends.

This chain connects TRBV5-1 to TRBJ2-2; TRBD1 aligns across 9 bases. V gave up 5 bases and J gave up 6 bases; unmatched junction bases: 5. Germline loops: CDR1 SGHRS, CDR2 YFSETQ. CDR3 length: 14 residues. The CDR3 DNA is TGCGCCAGCAGGGGGGACAGGGCGTCCGGGGAGCTGTTTTTT. It codes for CASRGDRASGELFF.

The chain combines TRBV4-3 with TRBJ2-3; TRBD1 is a possible D gene (5 bases). The CDR3 is 15 residues long. CDR1 LGHNA and CDR2 YSLEER come from the germline V gene. Trimming left V 3 bases short and J 5 bases short, with 15 bases between. Here the CDR3 reads CASSQNGPRGDTQYF. CDR3 in DNA: TGCGCCAGCAGCCAGAACGGGCCAAGGGGAGATACGCAGTATTTT.

This chain links TRBV30 with TRBJ2-3; maybe TRBD1 (6 bases). Germline V gives CDR1 GTSNPN, CDR2 SVGIG (reference sequence). The CDR3 covers 14 residues. Trimming took 3 bases from V and 5 from J, leaving 15 bases between them. CDR3: CAWRMGAGRDTQYF. For the CDR3, the DNA is TGTGCCTGGAGAATGGGGGCGGGCAGAGATACGCAGTATTTT.

As regards this clone: At the DNA level, this CDR3 is encoded by other sequences in the same sample as well. This chain joins TRBV28 and TRBJ2-7; TRBD2 matches 8 bases. Germline lookup yields CDR1 MDHEN and CDR2 SYDVKM. This CDR3 spans 14 amino acids. The ends lost 4 bases at V and 3 bases at J; junction bases unmatched: 5. CDR3 region: CASSSPGGSYEQYF. CDR3 DNA: TGTGCCAGCAGTTCCCCGGGGGGGAGCTACGAGCAGTACTTC.

The chain recombines TRBV5-1 with TRBJ1-2; 8 bases agree with TRBD1. Germline V gene sequence: CDR1 SGHRS, CDR2 YFSETQ. This CDR3 contains 13 residues. Trimming removed 6 bases from V and 2 bases from J; junction bases left unmatched: 3. In DNA, the CDR3 is TGCGCCAGCACGACAGGGGCGAACTATGGCTACACCTTC. Translating gives CASTTGANYGYTF. Full variable domain (rest looked up from reference TRBV5-1 and TRBJ1-2): KAGVTQTPRYLIKTRGQQVTLSCSPISGHRSVSWYQQTPGQGLQFLFEYFSETQRNKGNFPGRFSGRQFSNSRSEMNVSTLELGDSALYLCASTTGANYGYTFGSGTRLTVV.

V usage is TRBV30 and J usage is TRBJ2-3; a possible D gene is TRBD2 (5 bases). From germline, CDR1 is GTSNPN and CDR2 SVGIG (reference sequence). This CDR3 spans 14 amino acids. V lost 0 bases to trimming and J lost 6 bases, with 13 bases between them. The chain's CDR3 is CAWSVGSTADTQYF. In DNA, the CDR3 is TGTGCCTGGAGTGTAGGGAGTACCGCGGATACGCAGTATTTT.

The chain links TRBV6-1 to TRBJ1-3, with 7 bases aligning to TRBD1. Trimming took 2 bases from V and 2 from J; bases not matched to a gene: 3. Germline V gives CDR1 MNHNS, CDR2 SASEGT. There are 15 residues in the CDR3. The CDR3: CASSEPTGAGNTIYF. The CDR3 DNA sequence: TGTGCCAGCAGTGAACCTACAGGGGCTGGAAACACCATATATTTT.

The CDR3 DNA follows: TGTGCCAGTAGTGTAGCCGGGAGCAACTACGAGCAGTACTTC. Amino acids: CASSVAGSNYEQYF. This rearrangement joins TRBV19 to TRBJ2-7; TRBD2 might be the D (6 bases). CDR1 and CDR2 from the germline V gene are LNHDA and SQIVND (reference sequence). V was pared by 5 bases and J by 3 bases, with 14 bases between. The CDR3 length is 14 residues.

V is TRBV11-3 and J is TRBJ2-7; no reliable D call. V was trimmed by 2 bases and J by 4 bases, leaving 6 bases between them. Looked up from germline, CDR1 is SGHNT and CDR2 is YENEEA. The CDR3 sequence is 12 residues long. CDR3 DNA: TGTGCCAGCAGCTTAATGGCTTACGAGCAGTACTTC. It is translated as CASSLMAYEQYF.

The chain links TRBV4-1 to TRBJ2-7; D is unclear. The length of the CDR3 is 16 residues. V was trimmed by 3 bases and J by 1 base, leaving 16 bases between them. Per the germline V gene, CDR1 is MGHRA and CDR2 is YSYEKL. The CDR3 DNA follows: TGCGCCAGCAGCCAGGCCTTAAGTAAGGAGTCCTACGAGCAGTACTTC. It encodes CASSQALSKESYEQYF.

This clone was observed once. V gene TRBV2 combines with J gene TRBJ2-7, with 13 positions matching TRBD2. V trimming: 6 bases; J trimming: 5 bases; junction bases outside the gene matches: 7. Per germline, CDR1 SNHLY and CDR2 FYNNEI. The CDR3 covers 15 residues. The CDR3 is CASSQGLAGVDEQYF. CDR3 DNA sequence: TGTGCCAGCAGCCAAGGACTAGCGGGAGTCGACGAGCAGTACTTC.

This clone showed up just once. The V call is TRBV29-1, the J call TRBJ2-7; 7 bases are a match to TRBD2. Germline assignment: CDR1 SQVTM and CDR2 ANQGSEA. The CDR3 is 11 residues long. Germline trimming cut 6 bases from V and 4 bases from J; bases unmatched to any gene: 3. CDR3 sequence (DNA): TGCAGCGTCCCGGGGGGATACGAGCAGTACTTC. It encodes CSVPGGYEQYF.

This clone was recorded only once. J is TRBJ1-1 and V is TRBV2, with 9 bases lining up with TRBD1. Germline values: CDR1 SNHLY, CDR2 FYNNEI. V shed 11 bases and J 0 bases; nucleotides not matched to a gene: 7. The CDR3 sequence is 14 residues long. For the CDR3, the DNA is TGTGCCTGCCCGGGACAGGGAATGAACACTGAAGCTTTCTTT. Its translation: CACPGQGMNTEAFF.

This clone was counted a single time. The gene calls are TRBV7-9 and TRBJ2-7; 12 bases fit TRBD2. Germline assignment: CDR1 SEHNR and CDR2 FQNEAQ (reference sequence). V was clipped by 5 bases and J by 2 bases; unmatched bases: 10. The CDR3 has 17 amino acids. CDR3 in amino acids: CASSMGLAGTRPYEQYF. In nucleotides, the CDR3 is TGTGCCAGCAGCATGGGACTAGCGGGCACGAGGCCCTACGAGCAGTACTTC.